This T cell receptor (beta chain) was observed in a study of CD8+ T cells in alopecia areata. Study findings and constraints: The study found higher clonality in lesional than normal scalp, especially in alopecia totalis/universalis. Scalp sequencing captures resident alphabeta T cells of normal skin too. Patients shared TCRs less clearly than mice did, possibly owing to HLA.

After isolation, RNA underwent reverse transcription to generate cDNA as the sequencing template. Profiling relied on immunoSEQ multiplex PCR, and the TCRdb table lists in-frame clones only, not all of them. The sample has 93,000 or so clones; around three fifths are singletons. A word on this clone: Its specificity is unknown.

The origin of this receptor is a human donor in good health. Sequenced input: CD4+ T cells sorted from blood.

The CDR3 sequence is CASSFDRGNYGYTF. DNA for the CDR3: TGTGCCAGCAGCTTTGACAGGGGGAACTATGGCTACACCTTC. The chain carries TRBV7-2 and TRBJ1-2, with 9 bases matching TRBD1. This CDR3 region has 14 residues. The J segment lost 2 bases and the V segment lost 3 bases, leaving 1 base of the junction unmatched. Germline V gene lookup returns CDR1 SGHTA and CDR2 FQGNSA.